This T cell receptor beta chain was recorded in a study of CD8 T cell repertoires and HIV-1 epitope variants. In the study overall: The baseline condition was 1M T cells left uncultured.

Clones were read by immunoSEQ multiplex PCR, and TCRdb kept only the in-frame ones, dropping some. In the table there are some 5,300 clones, less than 70% of which are singletons. Germline V gene lookup returns CDR1 MDHEN and CDR2 SYDVKM. V gave up 10 bases and J gave up 3 bases; unmatched junction bases: 6. The CDR3 contains 14 residues. Turning to this clone: What it binds is unknown.

The sequencing input was cultured CD8+ T cells derived from PBMCs. V is TRBV28 and J is TRBJ2-5; 12 positions match TRBD1. The TCR sequence derives from a male donor with HIV. CDR3 sequence: CATGGTGGKETQYF. The CDR3 DNA sequence: TGTGCCACCGGAGGGACAGGGGGCAAAGAGACCCAGTACTTC.